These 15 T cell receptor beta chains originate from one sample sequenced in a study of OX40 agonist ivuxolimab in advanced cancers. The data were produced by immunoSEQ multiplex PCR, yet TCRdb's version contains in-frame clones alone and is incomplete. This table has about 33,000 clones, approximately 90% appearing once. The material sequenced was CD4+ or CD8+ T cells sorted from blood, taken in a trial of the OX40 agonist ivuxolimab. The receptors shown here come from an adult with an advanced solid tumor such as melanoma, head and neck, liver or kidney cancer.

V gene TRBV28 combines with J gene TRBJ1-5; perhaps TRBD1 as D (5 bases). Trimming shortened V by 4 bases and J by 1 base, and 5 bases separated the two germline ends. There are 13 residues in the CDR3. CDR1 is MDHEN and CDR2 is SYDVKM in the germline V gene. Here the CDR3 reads CASSWGSNQPQHF. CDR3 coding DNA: TGTGCCAGCAGTTGGGGGAGCAATCAGCCCCAGCATTTT.

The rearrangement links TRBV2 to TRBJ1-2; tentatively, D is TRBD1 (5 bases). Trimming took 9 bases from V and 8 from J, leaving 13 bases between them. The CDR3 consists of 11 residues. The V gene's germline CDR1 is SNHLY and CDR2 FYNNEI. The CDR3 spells CASIRVGGYTF. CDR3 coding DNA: TGTGCCAGTATCAGGGTAGGAGGCTACACCTTC.

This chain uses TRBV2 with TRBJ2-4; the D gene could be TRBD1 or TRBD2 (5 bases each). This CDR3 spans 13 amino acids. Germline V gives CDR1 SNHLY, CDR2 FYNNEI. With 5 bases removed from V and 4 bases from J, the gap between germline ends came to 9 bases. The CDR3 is CASSRGWKNIQYF. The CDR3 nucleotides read TGTGCCAGCAGTCGGGGCTGGAAAAACATTCAGTACTTC.

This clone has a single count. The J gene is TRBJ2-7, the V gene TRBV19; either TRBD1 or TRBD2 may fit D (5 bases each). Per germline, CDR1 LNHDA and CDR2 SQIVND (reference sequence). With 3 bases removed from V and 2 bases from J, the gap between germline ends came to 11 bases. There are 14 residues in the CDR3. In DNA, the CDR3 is TGTGCCAGTAGTATGGGGGTAGGGGCCTACGAGCAGTACTTC. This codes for CASSMGVGAYEQYF.

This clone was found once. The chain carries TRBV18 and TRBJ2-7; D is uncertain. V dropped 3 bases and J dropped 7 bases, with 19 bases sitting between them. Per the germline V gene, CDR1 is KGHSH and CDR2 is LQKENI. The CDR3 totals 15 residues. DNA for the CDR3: TGTGCCAGCTCACCTTTGGGAAGGCTACGTCGTGAGCAGTACTTC. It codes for CASSPLGRLRREQYF.

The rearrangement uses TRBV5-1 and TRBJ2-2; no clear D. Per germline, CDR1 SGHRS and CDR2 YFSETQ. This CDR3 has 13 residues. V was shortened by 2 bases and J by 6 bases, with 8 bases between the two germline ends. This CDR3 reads CASSLAPAGELFF. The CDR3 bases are TGCGCCAGCAGCTTAGCCCCGGCCGGGGAGCTGTTTTTT.

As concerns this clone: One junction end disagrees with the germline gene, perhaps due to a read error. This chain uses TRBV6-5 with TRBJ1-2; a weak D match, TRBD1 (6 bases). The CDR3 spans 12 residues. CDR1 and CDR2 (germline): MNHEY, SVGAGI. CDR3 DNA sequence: TGTGCCAGCAGTTACTCAGGACAGCTCTTCCTATTC. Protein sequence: CASSYSGQLFLF.

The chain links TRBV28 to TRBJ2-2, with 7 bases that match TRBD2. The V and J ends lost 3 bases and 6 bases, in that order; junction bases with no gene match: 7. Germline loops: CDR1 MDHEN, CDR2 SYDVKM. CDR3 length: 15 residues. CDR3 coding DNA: TGTGCCAGCAGTTTGTGGGAGGGAAGGGCCGGGGAGCTGTTTTTT. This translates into CASSLWEGRAGELFF.

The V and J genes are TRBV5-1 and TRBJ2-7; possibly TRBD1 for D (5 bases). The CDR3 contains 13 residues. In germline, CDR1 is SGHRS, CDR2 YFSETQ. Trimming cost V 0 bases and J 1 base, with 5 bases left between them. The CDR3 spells CASSLGQSYEQYF. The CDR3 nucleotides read TGCGCCAGCAGCTTGGGACAGTCCTACGAGCAGTACTTC.

The CDR3 nucleotides read TGTGCCAGCAGCCCGAGACCGACAGGGGGGAATTCACCCCTCCACTTT. Translation: CASSPRPTGGNSPLHF. This sequence joins TRBV6-6 and TRBJ1-6; 9 bases map to TRBD1. V shed 6 bases, J shed 7 bases, and the junction held 10 bases outside the gene matches. This CDR3 region has 16 residues. Germline-derived CDR1 and CDR2 are MNHNY and SVGAGI (reference sequence).

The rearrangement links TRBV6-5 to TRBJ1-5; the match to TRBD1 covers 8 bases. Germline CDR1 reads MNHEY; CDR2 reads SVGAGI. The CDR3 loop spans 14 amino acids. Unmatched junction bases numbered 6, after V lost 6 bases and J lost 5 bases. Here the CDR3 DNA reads TGTGCCAGCAGCCTGGACAGGGAGGATCAGCCCCAGCATTTT. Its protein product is CASSLDREDQPQHF.

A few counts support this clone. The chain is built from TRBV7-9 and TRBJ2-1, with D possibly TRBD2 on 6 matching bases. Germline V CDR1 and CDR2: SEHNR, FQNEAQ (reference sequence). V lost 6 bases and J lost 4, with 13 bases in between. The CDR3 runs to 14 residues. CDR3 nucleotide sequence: TGTGCCAGCAGTCTAGGACTATTTTACAATGAGCAGTTCTTC. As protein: CASSLGLFYNEQFF.

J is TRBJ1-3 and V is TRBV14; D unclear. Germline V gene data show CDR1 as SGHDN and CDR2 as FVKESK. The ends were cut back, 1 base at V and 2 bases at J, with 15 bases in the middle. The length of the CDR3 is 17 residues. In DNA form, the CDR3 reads TGTGCCAGCAGCCAAGTGACCGGAAGGGTTACTGGAAACACCATATATTTT. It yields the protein CASSQVTGRVTGNTIYF.

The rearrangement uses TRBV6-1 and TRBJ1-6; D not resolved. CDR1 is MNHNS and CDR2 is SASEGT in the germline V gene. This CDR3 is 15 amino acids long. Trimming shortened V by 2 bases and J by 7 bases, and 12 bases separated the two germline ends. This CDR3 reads CASSEHRAKNSPLHF. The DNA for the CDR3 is TGTGCCAGCAGTGAACATCGGGCGAAGAATTCACCCCTCCACTTT.

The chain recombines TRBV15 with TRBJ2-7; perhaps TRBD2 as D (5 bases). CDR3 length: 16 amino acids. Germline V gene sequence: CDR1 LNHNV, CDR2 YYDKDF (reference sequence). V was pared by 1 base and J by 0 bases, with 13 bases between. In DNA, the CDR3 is TGTGCCACCAGCAGAGTCAGCGGTATGAGCTCCTACGAGCAGTACTTC. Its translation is CATSRVSGMSSYEQYF.